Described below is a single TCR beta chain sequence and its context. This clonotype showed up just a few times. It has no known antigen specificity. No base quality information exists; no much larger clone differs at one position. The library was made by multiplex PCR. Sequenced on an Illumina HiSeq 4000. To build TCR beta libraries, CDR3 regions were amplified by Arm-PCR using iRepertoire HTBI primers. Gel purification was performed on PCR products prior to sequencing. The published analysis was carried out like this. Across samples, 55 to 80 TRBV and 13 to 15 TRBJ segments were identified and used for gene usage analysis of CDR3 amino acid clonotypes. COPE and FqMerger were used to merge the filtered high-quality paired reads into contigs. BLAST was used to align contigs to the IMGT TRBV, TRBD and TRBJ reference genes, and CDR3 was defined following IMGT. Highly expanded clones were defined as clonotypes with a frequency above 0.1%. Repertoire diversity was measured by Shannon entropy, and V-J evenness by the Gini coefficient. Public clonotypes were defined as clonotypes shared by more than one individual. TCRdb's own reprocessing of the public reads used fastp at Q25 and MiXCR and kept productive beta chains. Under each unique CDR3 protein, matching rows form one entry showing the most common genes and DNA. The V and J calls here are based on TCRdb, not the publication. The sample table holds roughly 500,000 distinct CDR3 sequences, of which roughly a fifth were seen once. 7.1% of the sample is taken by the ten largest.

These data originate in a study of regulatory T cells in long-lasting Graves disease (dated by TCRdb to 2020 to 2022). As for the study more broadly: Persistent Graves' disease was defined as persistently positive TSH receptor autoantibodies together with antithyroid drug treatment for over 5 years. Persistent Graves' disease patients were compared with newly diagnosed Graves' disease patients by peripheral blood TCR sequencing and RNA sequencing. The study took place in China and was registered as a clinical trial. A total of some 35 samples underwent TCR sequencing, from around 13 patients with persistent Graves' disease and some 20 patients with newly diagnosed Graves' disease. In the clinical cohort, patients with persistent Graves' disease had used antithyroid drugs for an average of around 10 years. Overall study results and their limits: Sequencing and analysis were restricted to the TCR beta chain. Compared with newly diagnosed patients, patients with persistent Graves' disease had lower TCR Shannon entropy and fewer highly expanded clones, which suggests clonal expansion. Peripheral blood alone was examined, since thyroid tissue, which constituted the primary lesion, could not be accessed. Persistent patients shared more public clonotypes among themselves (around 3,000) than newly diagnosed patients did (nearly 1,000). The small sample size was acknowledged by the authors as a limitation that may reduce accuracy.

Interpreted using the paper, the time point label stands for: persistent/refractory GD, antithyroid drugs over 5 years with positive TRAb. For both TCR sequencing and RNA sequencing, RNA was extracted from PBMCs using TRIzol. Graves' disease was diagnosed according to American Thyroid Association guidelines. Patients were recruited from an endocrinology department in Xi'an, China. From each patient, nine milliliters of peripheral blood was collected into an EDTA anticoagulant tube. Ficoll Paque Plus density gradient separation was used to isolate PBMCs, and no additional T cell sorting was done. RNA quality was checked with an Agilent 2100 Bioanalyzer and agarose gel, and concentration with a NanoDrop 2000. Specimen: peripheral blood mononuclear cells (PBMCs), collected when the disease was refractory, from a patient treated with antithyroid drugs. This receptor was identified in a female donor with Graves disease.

The DNA sequence is given as TGTGCCAGCATCGACCGGGACGGATTTTACAATGAGCAGTTCTTC. This codes for CASIDRDGFYNEQFF. This chain joins TRBV28 to TRBJ2-1, with the D gene possibly TRBD1 or TRBD2, each one fitting 5 bases. CDR1 and CDR2 (MDHEN, SYDVKM) derive from the germline V gene. V is clipped by 7 bases and J by 4 bases, and the sequence between their germline boundaries is 17 bases long. From its cysteine to its phenylalanine, the CDR3 spans 15 amino acids. Solely the CDR3 DNA is kept, with 45 bases framed from the first base.